Presented here are 2 T cell receptor beta chains from one specimen sequenced in a study of cytomegalovirus exposure and HLA in healthy donors. PCR amplification relied on 60 Vbeta primers (plus 13 Jbeta primers). Some clones are missing from TCRdb's copy, which holds only in-frame ones; the method was immunoSEQ multiplex PCR. Among 150,000 to 200,000 clones, 75% to 85% were seen once, and the ten largest hold about 2.2%. Sequences were obtained from PBMCs. The receptors were gathered from a woman aged 25 to 39 in good health and CMV-seronegative.

J is TRBJ1-2 and V is TRBV5-4; 7 bases fit TRBD1. After removal of 4 bases from V and 4 bases from J, the junction contained 4 bases not matched to a gene. Germline CDR1 and CDR2: SGHNT and YYREEE (reference sequence). There are 13 residues in the CDR3. CDR3 region: CASSVNRGYGYTF. CDR3 in DNA: TGTGCCAGCAGCGTTAACAGGGGCTATGGCTACACCTTC.

This chain connects TRBV28 to TRBJ1-1, with 7 bases identical to TRBD1. Germline CDR1 and CDR2: MDHEN and SYDVKM. This CDR3 spans 16 amino acids. The ends lost 1 base at V and 3 bases at J; junction bases unmatched: 8. CDR3 loop: CASSLLHDRAYTEAFF. The CDR3 DNA is TGTGCCAGCAGTTTATTACACGACAGGGCCTACACTGAAGCTTTCTTT.